The source of this TCR beta chain is a study of cytomegalovirus exposure and HLA in healthy donors. Use of 60 Vbeta and 13 Jbeta primers characterized the PCR. Profiled with immunoSEQ multiplex PCR; TCRdb holds only in-frame clones, not every one. The table records under 250,000 clones, more than 75% of them present only once. General study results and limits: Most subjects had HLA-A and HLA-B alleles reportedly predicted accurately by TCR beta sequences. Most likely, a cluster of highly shared sequence variants arose as a sequencing artifact. Apparent HLA restriction characterized most CMV-associated TCR beta chains in a later analysis. Across donors, presence/absence analyses took sequencing depth to be roughly uniform.

Comments on this clone: Its specificity is not known.

The CDR3 is 14 residues long. CDR1 SGHRS and CDR2 YFSETQ come from the germline V gene. The trim removed 3 bases at V and 6 bases at J, leaving 4 bases unmatched. The sequenced sample was PBMCs. This clonotype originated in a middle-aged man in good health and CMV-seropositive. The rearrangement joins TRBV5-1 to TRBJ2-2, with 8 bases identical to TRBD1. The CDR3 bases are TGCGCCAGCAGCTCCTCGACAGGGGCCGGGGAGCTGTTTTTT. This encodes CASSSSTGAGELFF.